This TCR beta chain was captured in a study of shared clonotypes between healthy human individuals. Deep level was the assay's run setting. Produced via immunoSEQ multiplex PCR; TCRdb's table is partial and in-frame only. The table has 450,000 to 500,000 clones, more than 75% seen once. Without sorting, samples used 75 million to 100 million PBMCs for genomic DNA. Study results and limitations: Sampling used blood alone; tissue repertoires probably differ.

V was clipped by 4 bases and J by 2 bases, with 16 bases between them. This CDR3 comprises 15 residues. Germline values: CDR1 SGDLS, CDR2 YYNGEE. On this clone: The antigen remains undetermined.

The TCR comes from a woman in her forties in good health. Some clones in this sample may be carry-over from other donors' samples. The V and J genes are TRBV9 and TRBJ2-7; a weak D match, TRBD1 (5 bases). The specimen sequenced was PBMCs. CDR3 amino acids: CASSSQLGAAYEQYF. CDR3 nucleotides: TGTGCCAGCAGCTCCCAGCTAGGGGCGGCCTACGAGCAGTACTTC.